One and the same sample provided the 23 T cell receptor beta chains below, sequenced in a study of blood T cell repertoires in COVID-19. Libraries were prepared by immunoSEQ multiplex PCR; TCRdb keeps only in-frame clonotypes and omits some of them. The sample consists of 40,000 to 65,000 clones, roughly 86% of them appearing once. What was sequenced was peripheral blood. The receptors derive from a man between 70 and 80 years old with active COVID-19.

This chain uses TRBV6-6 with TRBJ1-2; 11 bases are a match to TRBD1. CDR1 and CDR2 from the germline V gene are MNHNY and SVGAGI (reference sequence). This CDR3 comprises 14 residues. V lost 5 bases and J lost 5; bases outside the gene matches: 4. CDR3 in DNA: TGTGCCAGCAGTGGACAGGGGGCTGGGTATGGCTACACCTTC. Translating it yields CASSGQGAGYGYTF.

For the CDR3, the DNA is TGTGCCAGTAGTATTGGGACAGTTCCCGGCTACACCTTC. Encoded protein: CASSIGTVPGYTF. The J gene is TRBJ1-2, the V gene TRBV19; 7 positions agree with TRBD1. The CDR3 totals 13 residues. Trimming took 3 bases from V and 8 from J; bases not matched to a gene: 6. CDR1 LNHDA and CDR2 SQIVND come from the germline V gene (reference sequence).

DNA of the CDR3: TGTGCCAGCAGCCAGGACAGGGGTACACAAGAGACCCAGTACTTC. Residues: CASSQDRGTQETQYF. V gene TRBV6-2 or TRBV6-3 combines with J gene TRBJ2-5; 9 bases fit TRBD1. There are 15 residues in the CDR3. V lost 6 bases to trimming and J lost 2 bases; unmatched junction nucleotides: 7. The germline V gene encodes CDR1 MNHEY and CDR2 SVGEGT.

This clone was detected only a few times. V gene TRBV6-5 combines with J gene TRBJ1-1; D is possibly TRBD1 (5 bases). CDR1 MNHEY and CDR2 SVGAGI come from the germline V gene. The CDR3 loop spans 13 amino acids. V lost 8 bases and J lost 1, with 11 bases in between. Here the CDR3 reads CASGIGQNTEAFF. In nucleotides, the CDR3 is TGTGCCAGCGGTATTGGACAGAACACTGAAGCTTTCTTT.

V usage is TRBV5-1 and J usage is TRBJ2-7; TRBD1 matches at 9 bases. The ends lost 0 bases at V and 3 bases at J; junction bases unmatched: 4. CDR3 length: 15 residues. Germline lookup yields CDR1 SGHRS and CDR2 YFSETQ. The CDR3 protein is CASSLGTGVDYEQYF. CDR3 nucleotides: TGCGCCAGCAGCTTGGGGACAGGGGTGGACTACGAGCAGTACTTC.

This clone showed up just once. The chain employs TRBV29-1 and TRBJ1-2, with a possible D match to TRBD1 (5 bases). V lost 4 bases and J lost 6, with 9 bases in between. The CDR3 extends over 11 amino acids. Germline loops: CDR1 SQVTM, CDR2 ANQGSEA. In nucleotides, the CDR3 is TGCAGCGTTGGGGCAGGGAATGGCTACACCTTC. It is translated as CSVGAGNGYTF.

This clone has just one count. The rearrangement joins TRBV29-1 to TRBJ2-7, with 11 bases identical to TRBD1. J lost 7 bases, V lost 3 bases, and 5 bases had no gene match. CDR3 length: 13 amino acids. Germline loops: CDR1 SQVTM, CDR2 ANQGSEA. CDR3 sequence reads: CSVEGQGVWEQYF. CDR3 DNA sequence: TGCAGCGTTGAGGGACAGGGGGTCTGGGAGCAGTACTTC.

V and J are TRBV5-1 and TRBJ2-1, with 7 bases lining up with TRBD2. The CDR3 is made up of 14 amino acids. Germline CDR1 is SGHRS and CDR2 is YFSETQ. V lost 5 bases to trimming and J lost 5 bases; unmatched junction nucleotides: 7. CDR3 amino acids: CASRRGTTDNEQFF. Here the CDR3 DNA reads TGCGCCAGCAGAAGAGGGACTACAGACAATGAGCAGTTCTTC.

CDR3 residues: CASSLRADRVITGELFF. The CDR3 DNA reads as TGTGCCAGCAGCTTAAGGGCCGACAGGGTGATAACCGGGGAGCTGTTTTTT. The chain has TRBV7-2 and TRBJ2-2; 7 bases map to TRBD1. The CDR3 is made up of 17 amino acids. Trimming at V came to 2 bases and at J to 5 bases, leaving 11 bases not matched to a gene. CDR1 and CDR2 (germline): SGHTA, FQGNSA.

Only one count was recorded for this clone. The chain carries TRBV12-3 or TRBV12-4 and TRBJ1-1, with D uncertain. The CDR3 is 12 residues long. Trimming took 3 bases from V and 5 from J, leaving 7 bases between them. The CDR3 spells CASSFLGTEAFF. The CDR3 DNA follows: TGTGCCAGCAGTTTTCTCGGTACTGAAGCTTTCTTT.

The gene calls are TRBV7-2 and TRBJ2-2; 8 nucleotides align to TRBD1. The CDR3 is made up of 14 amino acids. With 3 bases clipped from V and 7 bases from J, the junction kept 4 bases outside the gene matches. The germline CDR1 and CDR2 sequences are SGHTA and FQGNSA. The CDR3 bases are TGTGCCAGCAGCTTCGACAGGGGTAACGGGGAGCTGTTTTTT. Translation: CASSFDRGNGELFF.

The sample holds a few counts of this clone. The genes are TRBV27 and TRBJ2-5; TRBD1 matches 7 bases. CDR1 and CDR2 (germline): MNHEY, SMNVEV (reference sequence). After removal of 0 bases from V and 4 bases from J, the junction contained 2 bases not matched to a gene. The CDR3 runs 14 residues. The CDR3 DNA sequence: TGTGCCAGCAGTTTATCAGCAGGGGGAGAGACCCAGTACTTC. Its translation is CASSLSAGGETQYF.

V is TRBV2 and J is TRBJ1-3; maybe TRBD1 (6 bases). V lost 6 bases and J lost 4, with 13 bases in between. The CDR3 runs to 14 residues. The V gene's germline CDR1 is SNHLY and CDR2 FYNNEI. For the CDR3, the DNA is TGTGCCAGCAGAGCACAGGGTCCGGGAAACACCATATATTTT. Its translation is CASRAQGPGNTIYF.

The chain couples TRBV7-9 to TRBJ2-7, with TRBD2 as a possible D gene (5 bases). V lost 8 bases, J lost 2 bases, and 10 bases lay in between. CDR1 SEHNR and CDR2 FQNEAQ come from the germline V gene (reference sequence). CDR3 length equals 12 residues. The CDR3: CASHGLTYEQYF. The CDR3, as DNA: TGTGCCAGCCATGGACTGACCTACGAGCAGTACTTC.

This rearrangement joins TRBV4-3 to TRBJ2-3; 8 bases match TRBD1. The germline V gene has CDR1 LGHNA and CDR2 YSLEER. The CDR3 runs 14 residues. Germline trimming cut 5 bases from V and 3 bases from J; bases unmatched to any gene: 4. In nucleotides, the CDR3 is TGCGCCAGCAGCTCGGACAGGGTTACAGATACGCAGTATTTT. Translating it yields CASSSDRVTDTQYF.

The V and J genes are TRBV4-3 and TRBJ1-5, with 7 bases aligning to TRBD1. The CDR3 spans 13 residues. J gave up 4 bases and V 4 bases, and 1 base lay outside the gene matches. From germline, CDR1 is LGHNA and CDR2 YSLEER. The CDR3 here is CASSRGQNQPQHF. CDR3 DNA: TGCGCCAGCAGCCGGGGACAGAATCAGCCCCAGCATTTT.

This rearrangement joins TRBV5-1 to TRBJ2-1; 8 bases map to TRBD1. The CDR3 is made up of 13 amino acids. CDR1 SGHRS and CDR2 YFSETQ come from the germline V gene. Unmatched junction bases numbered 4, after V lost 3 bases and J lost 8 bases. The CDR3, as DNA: TGCGCCAGCAGCTGGGACAGGTCATATGAGCAGTTCTTC. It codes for CASSWDRSYEQFF.

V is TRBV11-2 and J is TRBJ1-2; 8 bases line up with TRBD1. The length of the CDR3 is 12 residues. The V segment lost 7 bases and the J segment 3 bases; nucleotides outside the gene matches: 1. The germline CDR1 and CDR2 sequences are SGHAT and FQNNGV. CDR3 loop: CASKTGDYGYTF. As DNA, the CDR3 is TGTGCCAGCAAGACAGGGGACTATGGCTACACCTTC.

In nucleotides, the CDR3 is TGCAGCGTTGCTGGGACTAGCGGGGGCCAAGAGACCCAGTACTTC. Encoded protein: CSVAGTSGGQETQYF. The chain couples TRBV29-1 to TRBJ2-5; 14 bases map to TRBD2. Per germline, CDR1 SQVTM and CDR2 ANQGSEA. Trimming at V came to 4 bases and at J to 1 base, leaving 2 bases not matched to a gene. The CDR3 is made up of 15 amino acids.

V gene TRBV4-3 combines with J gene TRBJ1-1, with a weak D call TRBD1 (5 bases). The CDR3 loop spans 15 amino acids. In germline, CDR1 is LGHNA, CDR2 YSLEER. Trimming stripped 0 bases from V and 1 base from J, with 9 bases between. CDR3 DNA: TGCGCCAGCAGCCAAGAGGGAACAGGGAACACTGAAGCTTTCTTT. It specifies CASSQEGTGNTEAFF.

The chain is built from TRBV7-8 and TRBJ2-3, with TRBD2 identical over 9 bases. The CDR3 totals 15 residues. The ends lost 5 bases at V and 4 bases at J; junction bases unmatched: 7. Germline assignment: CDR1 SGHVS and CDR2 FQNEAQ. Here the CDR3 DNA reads TGTGCCAGCAGCCCCCTAGCGGGGTCGGCAGATACGCAGTATTTT. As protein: CASSPLAGSADTQYF.

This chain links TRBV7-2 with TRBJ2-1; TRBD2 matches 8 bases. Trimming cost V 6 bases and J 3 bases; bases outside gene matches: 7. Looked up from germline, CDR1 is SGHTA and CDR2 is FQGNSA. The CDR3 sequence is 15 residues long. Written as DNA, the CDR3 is TGTGCCAGCAGGGCGGTAGCGGGGATCTACAATGAGCAGTTCTTC. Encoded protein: CASRAVAGIYNEQFF.

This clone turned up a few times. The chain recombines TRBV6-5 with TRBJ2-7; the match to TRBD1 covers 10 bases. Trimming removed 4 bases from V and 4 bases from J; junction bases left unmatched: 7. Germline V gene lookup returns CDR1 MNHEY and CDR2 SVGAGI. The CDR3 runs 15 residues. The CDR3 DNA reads TGTGCCAGCAGTTCGACAGGGGGCGACGGTTACGAGCAGTACTTC. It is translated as CASSSTGGDGYEQYF.